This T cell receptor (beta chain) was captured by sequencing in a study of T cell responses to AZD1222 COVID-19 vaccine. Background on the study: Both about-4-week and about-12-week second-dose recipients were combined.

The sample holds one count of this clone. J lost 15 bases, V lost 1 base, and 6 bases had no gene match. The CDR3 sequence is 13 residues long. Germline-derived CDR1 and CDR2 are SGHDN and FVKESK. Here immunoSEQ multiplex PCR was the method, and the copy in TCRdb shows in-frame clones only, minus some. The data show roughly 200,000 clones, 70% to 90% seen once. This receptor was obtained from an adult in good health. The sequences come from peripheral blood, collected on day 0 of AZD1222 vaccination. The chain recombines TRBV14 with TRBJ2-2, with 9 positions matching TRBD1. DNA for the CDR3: TGTGCCAGCAGCCAAGGCGGGGACAGGGTGGTGTTTTTT. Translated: CASSQGGDRVVFF.